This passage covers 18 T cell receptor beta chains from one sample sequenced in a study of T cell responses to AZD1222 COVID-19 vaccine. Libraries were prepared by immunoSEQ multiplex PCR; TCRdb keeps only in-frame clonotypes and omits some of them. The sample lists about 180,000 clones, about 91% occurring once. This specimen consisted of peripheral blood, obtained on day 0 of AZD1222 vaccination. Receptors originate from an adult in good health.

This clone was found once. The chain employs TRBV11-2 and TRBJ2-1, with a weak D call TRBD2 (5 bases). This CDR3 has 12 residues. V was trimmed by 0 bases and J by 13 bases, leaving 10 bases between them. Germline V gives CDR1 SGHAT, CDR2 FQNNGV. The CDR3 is CASSLEPSGQFF. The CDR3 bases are TGTGCCAGCAGCTTAGAACCGAGCGGTCAGTTCTTC.

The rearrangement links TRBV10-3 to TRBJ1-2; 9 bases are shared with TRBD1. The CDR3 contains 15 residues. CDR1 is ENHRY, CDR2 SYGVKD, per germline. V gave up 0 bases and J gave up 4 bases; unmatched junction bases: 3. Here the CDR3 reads CAISESGTGRYGYTF. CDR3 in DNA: TGTGCCATCAGTGAGTCAGGGACAGGGCGCTATGGCTACACCTTC.

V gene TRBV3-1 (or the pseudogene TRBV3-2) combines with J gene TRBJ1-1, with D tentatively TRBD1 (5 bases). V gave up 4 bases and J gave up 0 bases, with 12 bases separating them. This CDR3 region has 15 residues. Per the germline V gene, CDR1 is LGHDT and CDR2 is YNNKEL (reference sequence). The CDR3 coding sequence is TGTGCCAGCAGCCCCTTCGGGGGGATGAACACTGAAGCTTTCTTT. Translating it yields CASSPFGGMNTEAFF.

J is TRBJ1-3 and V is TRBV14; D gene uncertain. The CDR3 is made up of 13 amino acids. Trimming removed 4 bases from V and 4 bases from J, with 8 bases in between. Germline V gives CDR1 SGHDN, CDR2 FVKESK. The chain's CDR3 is CASSLASGNTIYF. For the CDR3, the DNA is TGTGCCAGCAGCCTGGCCTCGGGAAACACCATATATTTT. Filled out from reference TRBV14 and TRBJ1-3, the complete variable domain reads EAGVTQFPSHSVIEKGQTVTLRCDPISGHDNLYWYRRVMGKEIKFLLHFVKESKQDESGMPNNRFLAERTGGTYSTLKVQPAELEDSGVYFCASSLASGNTIYFGEGSWLTVV.

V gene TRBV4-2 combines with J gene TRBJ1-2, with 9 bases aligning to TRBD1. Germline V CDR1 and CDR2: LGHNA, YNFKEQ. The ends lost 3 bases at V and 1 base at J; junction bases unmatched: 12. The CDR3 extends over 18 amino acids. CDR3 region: CASSQPSGTGMINYGYTF. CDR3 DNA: TGTGCCAGCAGCCAGCCTTCCGGGACAGGGATGATTAACTATGGCTACACCTTC.

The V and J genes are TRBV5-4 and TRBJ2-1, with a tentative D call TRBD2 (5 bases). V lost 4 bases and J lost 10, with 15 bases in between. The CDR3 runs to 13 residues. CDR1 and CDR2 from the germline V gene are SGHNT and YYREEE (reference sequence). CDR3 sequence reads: CASSPGSGSEQFF. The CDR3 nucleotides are TGTGCCAGCAGCCCTGGGAGCGGTTCGGAGCAGTTCTTC.

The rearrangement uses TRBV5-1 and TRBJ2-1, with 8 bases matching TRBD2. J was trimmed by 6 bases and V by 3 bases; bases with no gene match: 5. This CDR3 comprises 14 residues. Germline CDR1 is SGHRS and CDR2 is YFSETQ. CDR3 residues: CASSSGLVGNEQFF. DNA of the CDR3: TGCGCCAGCAGCTCGGGACTAGTCGGCAATGAGCAGTTCTTC.

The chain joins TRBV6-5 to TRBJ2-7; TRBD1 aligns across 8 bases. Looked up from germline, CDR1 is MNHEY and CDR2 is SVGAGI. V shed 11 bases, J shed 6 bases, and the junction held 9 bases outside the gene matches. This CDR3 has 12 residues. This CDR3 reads CAGRTGYFEQYF. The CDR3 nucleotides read TGTGCCGGTCGGACAGGGTATTTCGAGCAGTACTTC.

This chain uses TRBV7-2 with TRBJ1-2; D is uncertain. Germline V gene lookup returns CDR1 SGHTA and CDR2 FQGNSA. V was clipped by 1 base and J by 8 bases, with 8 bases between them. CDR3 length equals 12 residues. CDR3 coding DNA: TGTGCCAGCAGCTTAGAAATTGGGGGCTACACCTTC. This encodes CASSLEIGGYTF.

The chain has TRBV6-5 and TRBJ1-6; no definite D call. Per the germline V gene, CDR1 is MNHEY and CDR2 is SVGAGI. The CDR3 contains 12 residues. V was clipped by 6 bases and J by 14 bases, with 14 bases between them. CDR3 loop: CASRQLDGTLHF. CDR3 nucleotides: TGTGCCAGCAGGCAACTCGACGGAACCCTCCACTTT.

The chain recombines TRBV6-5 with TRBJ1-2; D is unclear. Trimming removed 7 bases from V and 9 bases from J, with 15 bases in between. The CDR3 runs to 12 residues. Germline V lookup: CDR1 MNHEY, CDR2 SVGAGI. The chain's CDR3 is CASKQAAESYTF. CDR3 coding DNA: TGTGCCAGCAAGCAAGCCGCCGAGAGCTACACCTTC.

Written as DNA, the CDR3 is TGCGCCAGCAGTTTTAACGGACAGGGGGCTAGAGAGACCCAGTACTTC. Encoded protein: CASSFNGQGARETQYF. The rearrangement uses TRBV5-1 and TRBJ2-5, with TRBD1 matching 11 bases. V lost 5 bases and J lost 4; bases outside the gene matches: 10. The CDR3 has 16 amino acids. CDR1 and CDR2 from the germline V gene are SGHRS and YFSETQ.

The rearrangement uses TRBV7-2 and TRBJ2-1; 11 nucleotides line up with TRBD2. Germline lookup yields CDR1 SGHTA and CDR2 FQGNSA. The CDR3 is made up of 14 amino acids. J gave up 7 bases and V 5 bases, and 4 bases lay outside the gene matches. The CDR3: CASSTSGGSNEQFF. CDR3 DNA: TGTGCCAGCAGCACTAGCGGGGGTTCAAATGAGCAGTTCTTC. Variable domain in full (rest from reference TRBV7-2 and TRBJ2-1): GAGVSQSPSNKVTEKGKDVELRCDPISGHTALYWYRQSLGQGLEFLIYFQGNSAPDKSGLPSDRFSAERTGGSVSTLTIQRTQQEDSAVYLCASSTSGGSNEQFFGPGTRLTVL.

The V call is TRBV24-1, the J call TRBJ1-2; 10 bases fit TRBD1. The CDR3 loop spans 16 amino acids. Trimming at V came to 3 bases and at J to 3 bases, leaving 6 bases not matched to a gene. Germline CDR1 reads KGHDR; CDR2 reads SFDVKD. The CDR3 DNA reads TGTGCCACCAGTGATCCCGCGACAGGGGGCGACTATGGCTACACCTTC. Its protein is CATSDPATGGDYGYTF.

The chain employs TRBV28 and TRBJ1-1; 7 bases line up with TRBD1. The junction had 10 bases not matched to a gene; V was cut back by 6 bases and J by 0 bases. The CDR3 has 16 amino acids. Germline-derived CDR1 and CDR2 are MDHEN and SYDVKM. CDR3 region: CASRTTGTPLNTEAFF. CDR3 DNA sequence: TGTGCCAGCAGGACGACAGGGACTCCTTTGAACACTGAAGCTTTCTTT.

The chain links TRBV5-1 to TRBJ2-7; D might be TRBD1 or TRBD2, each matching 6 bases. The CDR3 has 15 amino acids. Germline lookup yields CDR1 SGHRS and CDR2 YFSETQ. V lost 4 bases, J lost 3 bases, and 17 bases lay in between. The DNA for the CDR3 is TGCGCCAGCAGCCCGGAGGGGGGCCAGAGCTACGAGCAGTACTTC. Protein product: CASSPEGGQSYEQYF.

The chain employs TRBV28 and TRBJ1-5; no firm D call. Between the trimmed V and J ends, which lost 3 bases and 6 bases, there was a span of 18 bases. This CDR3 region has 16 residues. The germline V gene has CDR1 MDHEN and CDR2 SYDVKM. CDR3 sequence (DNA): TGTGCCAGCAGTTTGAGGCCCAGACGGGCGCGTCAGCCCCAGCATTTT. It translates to CASSLRPRRARQPQHF.

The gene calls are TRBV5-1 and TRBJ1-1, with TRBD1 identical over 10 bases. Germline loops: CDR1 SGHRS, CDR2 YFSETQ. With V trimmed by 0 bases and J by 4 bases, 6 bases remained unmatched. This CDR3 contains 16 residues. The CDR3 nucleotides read TGCGCCAGCAGCTTGGTGACAGGGGGCCAACCCACTGAAGCTTTCTTT. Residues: CASSLVTGGQPTEAFF.